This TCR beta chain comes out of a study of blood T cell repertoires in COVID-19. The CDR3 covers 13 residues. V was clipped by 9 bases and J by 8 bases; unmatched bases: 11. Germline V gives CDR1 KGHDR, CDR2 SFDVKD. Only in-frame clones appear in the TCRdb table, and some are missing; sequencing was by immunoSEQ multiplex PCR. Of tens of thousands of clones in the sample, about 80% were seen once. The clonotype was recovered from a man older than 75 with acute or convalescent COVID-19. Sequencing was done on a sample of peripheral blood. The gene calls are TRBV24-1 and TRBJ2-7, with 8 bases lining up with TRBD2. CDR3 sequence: CATSLGLAQKQYF. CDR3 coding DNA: TGTGCCACCTCCCTCGGACTAGCTCAGAAGCAGTACTTC.